This passage covers 12 T cell receptor beta chains from one sample sequenced in a study of shared clonotypes between healthy human individuals. Assay used: immunoSEQ multiplex PCR; TCRdb lists only in-frame clones, some missing. The top ten clones hold 1.5% to 2% of a sample with hundreds of thousands of clones, 60% to 75% of them seen once. The source material was memory CD4+ T cells sorted from blood. Subset defined: CD45RA-negative fraction. These receptors came from a woman in her twenties or thirties in good health.

The rearrangement links TRBV19 to TRBJ1-5; 7 nucleotides line up with TRBD1. The CDR3 totals 21 residues. Germline lookup yields CDR1 LNHDA and CDR2 SQIVND (reference sequence). After removal of 2 bases from V and 2 bases from J, the junction contained 21 bases not matched to a gene. The CDR3 DNA reads TGTGCCAGTAGTATAATGAGATTAGGAGGGGGCGCGGGGTTGGGCAATCAGCCCCAGCATTTT. Translating gives CASSIMRLGGGAGLGNQPQHF.

This clone was seen ten or more times. The same CDR3 is also encoded by other DNA sequences in this sample. This CDR3 reads CASSGTGGNQPQHF. The CDR3 nucleotides are TGTGCCAGCAGTGGGACAGGGGGCAATCAGCCCCAGCATTTT. The chain couples TRBV2 to TRBJ1-5; the match to TRBD1 covers 9 bases. CDR1 SNHLY and CDR2 FYNNEI come from the germline V gene. Losses at the gene ends were 4 bases for V and 2 bases for J; bases not matched to a gene: 0. CDR3 length: 14 amino acids.

The rearrangement links TRBV28 to TRBJ2-5; unclear D gene. The end of the DNA is better explained by TRBJ2-7, so the J call may be wrong. The CDR3 runs to 13 residues. CDR1 is MDHEN and CDR2 is SYDVKM in the germline V gene. The CDR3, as DNA: TGTGCCAGCAACGCCGGCAACGGTTACGAGCAGTACTTC. This translates into CASNAGNGYEQYF.

Here the CDR3 DNA reads TGTGCCAGCAGCAGGACGGACTCTGGAAACACCATATATTTT. Protein: CASSRTDSGNTIYF. The rearrangement links TRBV7-9 to TRBJ1-3, with no clear D. CDR1 is SEHNR, CDR2 FQNEAQ, per germline (reference sequence). CDR3 length equals 14 residues. Trimming took 5 bases from V and 0 from J, leaving 8 bases between them.

This chain joins TRBV29-1 and TRBJ1-3; the D is unclear. Germline V gene lookup returns CDR1 SQVTM and CDR2 ANQGSEA. Deletions cut 5 bases from V and 6 bases from J, with 8 bases between. There are 11 residues in the CDR3. CDR3 residues: CSVLKANTIYF. The CDR3 nucleotides are TGCAGCGTTCTGAAGGCAAACACCATATATTTT. The entire variable domain, with the rest obtained from reference TRBV29-1 and TRBJ1-3, is as follows: SAVISQKPSRDICQRGTSLTIQCQVDSQVTMMFWYRQQPGQSLTLIATANQGSEATYESGFVIDKFPISRPNLTFSTLTVSNMSPEDSSIYLCSVLKANTIYFGEGSWLTVV.

With respect to this clone: Other DNA sequences in the same sample also yield this CDR3. The chain carries TRBV4-1 and TRBJ1-5, with D unresolved. This CDR3 comprises 14 residues. CDR1 MGHRA and CDR2 YSYEKL come from the germline V gene. V lost 3 bases and J lost 2, with 8 bases in between. The CDR3 DNA is TGCGCCAGCAGCCACGCTGGGGGCAATCAGCCCCAGCATTTT. This codes for CASSHAGGNQPQHF.

This sequence joins TRBV25-1 and TRBJ2-3, with D unclear. This CDR3 has 16 residues. Germline V CDR1 and CDR2: MGHDK, SYGVNS. Trimming left V 5 bases short and J 5 bases short, with 20 bases between. The CDR3 coding sequence is TGTGCCAGCAGTCCAAGGCCCGGGCAAAGAAAAGATACGCAGTATTTT. This gives the protein CASSPRPGQRKDTQYF.

This clone was seen a single time. This sequence joins TRBV11-2 and TRBJ1-1; 9 nucleotides align to TRBD1. CDR1 is SGHAT, CDR2 FQNNGV, per germline. The V segment lost 3 bases and the J segment 3 bases; nucleotides outside the gene matches: 5. The CDR3 has 15 residues. This CDR3 reads CASSFGQGWDTEAFF. The CDR3 DNA is TGTGCCAGCAGCTTCGGACAGGGGTGGGACACTGAAGCTTTCTTT.

This chain links TRBV7-9 with TRBJ1-4; 7 positions match TRBD1. The V gene end was trimmed by 1 base and the J gene end by 5 bases; junction bases not matched to a gene: 4. From germline, CDR1 is SEHNR and CDR2 FQNEAQ (reference sequence). This CDR3 is 15 amino acids long. CDR3 coding DNA: TGTGCCAGCAGCTTAGAGGGACAGACCAATGAAAAACTGTTTTTT. The encoded protein is CASSLEGQTNEKLFF.

This clone showed up just a few times. The chain uses TRBV7-9 and TRBJ2-1; D is ambiguous. This CDR3 has 14 amino acids. In germline, CDR1 is SEHNR, CDR2 FQNEAQ (reference sequence). The V end lost 7 bases, the J end lost 2 bases, and 12 bases lay between the germline ends. CDR3 sequence reads: CASTSPVAYNEQFF. As DNA, the CDR3 is TGTGCCAGCACCTCGCCGGTAGCCTACAATGAGCAGTTCTTC. The variable domain in full, with the rest retrieved from reference TRBV7-9 and TRBJ2-1, is DTGVSQNPRHKITKRGQNVTFRCDPISEHNRLYWYRQTLGQGPEFLTYFQNEAQLEKSRLLSDRFSAERPKGSFSTLEIQRTEQGDSAMYLCASTSPVAYNEQFFGPGTRLTVL.

This sequence joins TRBV15 and TRBJ1-2; D not resolved. The CDR3 sequence is 15 residues long. Trimming stripped 1 base from V and 3 bases from J, with 12 bases between. CDR1 LNHNV and CDR2 YYDKDF come from the germline V gene (reference sequence). In DNA, the CDR3 is TGTGCCACCAGCAGAGGAAAAGACGGAGACTATGGCTACACCTTC. Its translation is CATSRGKDGDYGYTF.

The rearrangement uses TRBV27 and TRBJ2-3; 10 positions match TRBD2. CDR3 length: 15 residues. Germline CDR1 and CDR2: MNHEY and SMNVEV (reference sequence). V lost 4 bases and J lost 3; bases outside the gene matches: 4. CDR3 in DNA: TGTGCCAGCAGTTCACTAGCGGGAAGTACAGATACGCAGTATTTT. Protein product: CASSSLAGSTDTQYF.